The entry below describes one T cell receptor beta chain. This clone was observed once. Its antigen is unknown. No base quality information exists; no much larger clone differs at one position. CDR1 and CDR2 are read off the germline V gene as SGHRS and YFSETQ. Deletion took 0 bases off V and 0 bases off J, with a span of 11 bases between the germline ends. From cysteine to phenylalanine, the CDR3 is 16 amino acids long. The CDR3 DNA has 48 bases and is translated from base 1. This specimen comes from a study of neoadjuvant anti-PD-1 for oral cavity cancer (dated by TCRdb to the early 2020s). Context from the whole study: Before undergoing curative-intent surgical resection, most patients got three to four biweekly nivolumab doses at 3 mg/kg. Patients without progression received a fourth nivolumab dose around day 43 and underwent definitive surgical resection on days 50-56. Patients with complete response, partial response or stable disease by RECIST 1.1 were defined as responders, whereas patients with progression were defined as non-responders. A 33% response rate was observed in the parent correlative cohort, in which approximately 11 patients were included. Overall study outcomes, separate from this receptor: Higher pretreatment blood TCRbeta clonality and lower post-treatment tumor TCRbeta clonality were correlated with higher pretreatment blood Treg/Th17 ratios. TCR analyses included only a few patients per response group, and the authors called for larger cohorts for validation. After neoadjuvant nivolumab, significantly higher T cell clonality (Gini index) was found within PBMCs in non-responders than in responders.

Taken with the paper, the label for time point translates to: after neoadjuvant nivolumab, at surgical resection. Patients were newly diagnosed with stage II-IVA oral cavity squamous cell carcinoma and had received no prior systemic or radiation treatment. The cohort consisted of patients with HPV-negative, locally advanced oral cavity squamous cell carcinoma. No culture maintenance or expansion was done, as the peripheral blood mononuclear cells went straight to analysis. The samples were obtained from a longitudinal correlative study of a single-arm phase II trial testing neoadjuvant nivolumab in oral cavity squamous cell carcinoma. Subject-matched pre- and post-treatment PBMCs and tumors from three responders and three non-responders underwent genomic DNA-based TCRbeta sequencing. Peripheral blood mononuclear cells were collected before nivolumab treatment and were collected again after treatment, at the time of surgery. Genomic DNA was isolated from PBMCs using the Maxwell RSC DNA from Cells kit.

For deep sequencing, each PBMC sample was run in six replicates, with libraries mostly built from about 500 ng of input genomic DNA. Following the manufacturer's instructions, the team built TCRbeta libraries using the immunoSEQ hsTCRbeta kit. The finished libraries were brought together in one pool at approximately 3 nM, which was then read using an Illumina NovaSeq 6000 S4 flow cell. As for the original processing: The immunoSEQ Analyzer was used for raw data preprocessing and quality control. The analysis was restricted to productive rearrangements, with each unique CDR3 amino acid sequence defining a clonotype. Using the R package tcR, the researchers computed the Gini-Simpson index as their estimate of repertoire clonality. Student's t test was used to compare Gini indices, while Pearson correlation assessed associations with tumor size change. TCRdb holds this immuneACCESS table with in-frame rearrangements only. Some clones are missing; in checked studies, unresolved V genes explain under half, and the rest has no known cause. That table furnishes V, J and clone size, whereas the DNA furnished D and trimming. The sample table shows about 14,000 clones, and less than 85% are seen once. The ten top clones hold around 2.4% of the sample.

This TCR was recovered from a person aged 35-79 years with oral cavity squamous cell carcinoma. The sample in question was PBMCs, obtained after nivolumab (anti-PD-1) treatment. The chain was built from TRBV5-1 and TRBJ2-3, with the D gene uncertain. The CDR3 in this case is CASSLVVWGSTDTQYF. The base sequence is TGCGCCAGCAGCTTGGTGGTCTGGGGAAGCACAGATACGCAGTATTTT.